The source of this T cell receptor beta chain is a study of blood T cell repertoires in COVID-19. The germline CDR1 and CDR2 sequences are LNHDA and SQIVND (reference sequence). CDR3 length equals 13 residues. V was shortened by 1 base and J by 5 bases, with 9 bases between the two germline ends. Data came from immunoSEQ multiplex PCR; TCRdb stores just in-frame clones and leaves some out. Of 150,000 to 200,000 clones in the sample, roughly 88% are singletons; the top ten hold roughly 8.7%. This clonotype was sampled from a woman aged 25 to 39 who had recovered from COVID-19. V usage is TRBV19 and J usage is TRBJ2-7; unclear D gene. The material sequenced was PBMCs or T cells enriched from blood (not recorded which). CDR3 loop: CASSIGHDNEQYF. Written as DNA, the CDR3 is TGTGCCAGTAGTATAGGTCATGACAACGAGCAGTACTTC.